A selection of T cell receptor beta chains follows, all from one sample in a study of control samples from healthy donors and cancer patients. Data came from immunoSEQ multiplex PCR; TCRdb stores just in-frame clones and leaves some out. The repertoire holds 50,000 or so clones, with around 95% as singletons. The specimen sequenced was blood. All receptors come from a young woman in good health. Each CDR3 is given with its conserved first and last residue. A D gene is named only where the DNA matches it firmly. Clone size is given for some rows only: seen once, a few or many times, or a class if the clone is expanded.

V gene	J gene	clone size	D gene	CDR3 protein	CDR3 DNA
TRBV9	TRBJ2-5	NA	NA	CASSPWGGETQYF	TGTGCCAGCAGCCCCTGGGGAGGAGAGACCCAGTACTTC
TRBV29-1	TRBJ1-1	NA	TRBD1	CSGWGQMNTEAFF	TGCAGCGGGTGGGGACAGATGAACACTGAAGCTTTCTTT
TRBV28	TRBJ2-3	NA	TRBD2	CASSPGPSGGAKDTQYF	TGTGCCAGCAGTCCGGGGCCTAGCGGGGGGGCGAAAGATACGCAGTATTTT
TRBV6-1	TRBJ2-5	NA	NA	CASSEGEEVETQYF	TGTGCCAGCAGTGAAGGGGAGGAAGTGGAGACCCAGTACTTC
TRBV6-5	TRBJ1-5	NA	NA	CASSKRGGNQPQHF	TGTGCCAGCAGCAAGAGGGGGGGCAATCAGCCCCAGCATTTT
TRBV6-1	TRBJ2-1	NA	TRBD2	CASSGATSGGASSYNEQFF	TGTGCCAGCAGTGGGGCCACTAGCGGGGGGGCTAGCTCCTACAATGAGCAGTTCTTC
TRBV19	TRBJ1-2	NA	TRBD1	CASTDRAYGYTF	TGTGCCAGTACGGACAGGGCTTATGGCTACACCTTC
TRBV6-2/TRBV6-3	TRBJ1-2	NA	NA	CASSWEWSYGYTF	TGTGCCAGCAGTTGGGAATGGAGCTATGGCTACACCTTC
TRBV19	TRBJ1-1	NA	NA	CASSIGSTWEVNTEAFF	TGTGCCAGTAGTATAGGTTCCACCTGGGAAGTGAACACTGAAGCTTTCTTT
TRBV19	TRBJ2-1	NA	TRBD2	CASSISLGGGGPRNEQFF	TGTGCCAGTAGTATCTCTCTGGGCGGGGGGGGCCCTCGCAATGAGCAGTTCTTC
TRBV24-1	TRBJ1-3	NA	NA	CATSDPRVGNTIYF	TGTGCCACCAGTGACCCGCGGGTGGGGAACACCATATATTTT
TRBV4-3	TRBJ2-5	NA	NA	CASSPERHTGETQYF	TGCGCCAGCAGCCCCGAGAGACACACAGGGGAGACCCAGTACTTC
TRBV5-6	TRBJ2-2	NA	TRBD1	CASSLRLRGRAGELFF	TGTGCCAGCAGCCTGCGACTCAGGGGGCGGGCCGGGGAGCTGTTTTTT
TRBV27	TRBJ1-5	NA	NA	CASSSQGSNQPQHF	TGTGCCAGCAGTTCACAGGGAAGCAATCAGCCCCAGCATTTT
TRBV28	TRBJ1-2	NA	TRBD1	CASSPGTGQNYGYTF	TGTGCCAGCAGCCCCGGGACAGGACAAAACTATGGCTACACCTTC
TRBV12-5	TRBJ2-4	NA	NA	CASGSTTLAKNIQYF	TGTGCTAGTGGTTCGACGACTCTAGCCAAAAACATTCAGTACTTC
TRBV7-9	TRBJ2-2	NA	NA	CASSQTGRRNTGELFF	TGTGCCAGCAGCCAGACAGGGAGGCGCAACACCGGGGAGCTGTTTTTT
TRBV28	TRBJ1-2	NA	NA	CASQRDRLAPNYGYTF	TGTGCCAGCCAGCGCGATAGGTTAGCCCCTAACTATGGCTACACCTTC
TRBV6-2/TRBV6-3	TRBJ2-2	NA	TRBD2	CASSYSGEAGELFF	TGTGCCAGCAGCTATAGCGGGGAAGCCGGGGAGCTGTTTTTT
TRBV19	TRBJ2-3	NA	TRBD2	CASSISGGNTDTQYF	TGTGCCAGTAGTATTAGCGGGGGGAACACAGATACGCAGTATTTT
TRBV2	TRBJ1-4	NA	NA	CASSSRTVPPPGNEKLFF	TGTGCCAGCAGTTCCCGGACAGTTCCCCCACCGGGTAATGAAAAACTGTTTTTT
TRBV7-3	TRBJ2-5	NA	TRBD1	CASSLGLRGTQETQYF	TGTGCCAGCAGCTTAGGCCTCAGGGGGACCCAAGAGACCCAGTACTTC
TRBV27	TRBJ1-2	NA	NA	CASRGLGGYTF	TGTGCCAGTAGGGGCTTGGGGGGCTACACCTTC
TRBV18	TRBJ1-3	NA	NA	CASSVGQAFAGNTIYF	TGTGCCAGCTCAGTAGGACAAGCCTTCGCTGGAAACACCATATATTTT
TRBV10-3	TRBJ2-3	NA	NA	CATTSGNTDTQYF	TGTGCCACCACCTCCGGGAACACAGATACGCAGTATTTT
TRBV7-2	TRBJ1-5	NA	TRBD1	CASSLRQGFSPNQPQHF	TGTGCCAGCAGCTTAAGACAGGGGTTTTCTCCTAATCAGCCCCAGCATTTT
TRBV6-1	TRBJ2-5	NA	TRBD1	CASSASIGTGEETQYF	TGTGCCAGCAGTGCCTCCATAGGGACAGGGGAAGAGACCCAGTACTTC
TRBV6-6	TRBJ2-1	NA	NA	CASTHFNEQFF	TGTGCCAGCACCCACTTCAATGAGCAGTTCTTC
TRBV5-6	TRBJ2-1	NA	NA	CASSLNGGGEQFF	TGTGCCAGCAGCCTCAACGGGGGAGGTGAGCAGTTCTTC
TRBV6-5	TRBJ2-7	NA	TRBD2	CASSYSVSGGTYEQYF	TGTGCCAGCAGTTACTCTGTTAGCGGGGGGACCTACGAGCAGTACTTC
TRBV3-1/TRBV3-2	TRBJ1-5	NA	NA	CASSQDLGQPQHF	TGTGCCAGCAGCCAAGACCTCGGTCAGCCCCAGCATTTT
TRBV13	TRBJ1-4	once	NA	CASSFRGAVTEKLFF	TGTGCCAGCAGCTTCCGGGGGGCGGTAACGGAAAAACTGTTTTTT